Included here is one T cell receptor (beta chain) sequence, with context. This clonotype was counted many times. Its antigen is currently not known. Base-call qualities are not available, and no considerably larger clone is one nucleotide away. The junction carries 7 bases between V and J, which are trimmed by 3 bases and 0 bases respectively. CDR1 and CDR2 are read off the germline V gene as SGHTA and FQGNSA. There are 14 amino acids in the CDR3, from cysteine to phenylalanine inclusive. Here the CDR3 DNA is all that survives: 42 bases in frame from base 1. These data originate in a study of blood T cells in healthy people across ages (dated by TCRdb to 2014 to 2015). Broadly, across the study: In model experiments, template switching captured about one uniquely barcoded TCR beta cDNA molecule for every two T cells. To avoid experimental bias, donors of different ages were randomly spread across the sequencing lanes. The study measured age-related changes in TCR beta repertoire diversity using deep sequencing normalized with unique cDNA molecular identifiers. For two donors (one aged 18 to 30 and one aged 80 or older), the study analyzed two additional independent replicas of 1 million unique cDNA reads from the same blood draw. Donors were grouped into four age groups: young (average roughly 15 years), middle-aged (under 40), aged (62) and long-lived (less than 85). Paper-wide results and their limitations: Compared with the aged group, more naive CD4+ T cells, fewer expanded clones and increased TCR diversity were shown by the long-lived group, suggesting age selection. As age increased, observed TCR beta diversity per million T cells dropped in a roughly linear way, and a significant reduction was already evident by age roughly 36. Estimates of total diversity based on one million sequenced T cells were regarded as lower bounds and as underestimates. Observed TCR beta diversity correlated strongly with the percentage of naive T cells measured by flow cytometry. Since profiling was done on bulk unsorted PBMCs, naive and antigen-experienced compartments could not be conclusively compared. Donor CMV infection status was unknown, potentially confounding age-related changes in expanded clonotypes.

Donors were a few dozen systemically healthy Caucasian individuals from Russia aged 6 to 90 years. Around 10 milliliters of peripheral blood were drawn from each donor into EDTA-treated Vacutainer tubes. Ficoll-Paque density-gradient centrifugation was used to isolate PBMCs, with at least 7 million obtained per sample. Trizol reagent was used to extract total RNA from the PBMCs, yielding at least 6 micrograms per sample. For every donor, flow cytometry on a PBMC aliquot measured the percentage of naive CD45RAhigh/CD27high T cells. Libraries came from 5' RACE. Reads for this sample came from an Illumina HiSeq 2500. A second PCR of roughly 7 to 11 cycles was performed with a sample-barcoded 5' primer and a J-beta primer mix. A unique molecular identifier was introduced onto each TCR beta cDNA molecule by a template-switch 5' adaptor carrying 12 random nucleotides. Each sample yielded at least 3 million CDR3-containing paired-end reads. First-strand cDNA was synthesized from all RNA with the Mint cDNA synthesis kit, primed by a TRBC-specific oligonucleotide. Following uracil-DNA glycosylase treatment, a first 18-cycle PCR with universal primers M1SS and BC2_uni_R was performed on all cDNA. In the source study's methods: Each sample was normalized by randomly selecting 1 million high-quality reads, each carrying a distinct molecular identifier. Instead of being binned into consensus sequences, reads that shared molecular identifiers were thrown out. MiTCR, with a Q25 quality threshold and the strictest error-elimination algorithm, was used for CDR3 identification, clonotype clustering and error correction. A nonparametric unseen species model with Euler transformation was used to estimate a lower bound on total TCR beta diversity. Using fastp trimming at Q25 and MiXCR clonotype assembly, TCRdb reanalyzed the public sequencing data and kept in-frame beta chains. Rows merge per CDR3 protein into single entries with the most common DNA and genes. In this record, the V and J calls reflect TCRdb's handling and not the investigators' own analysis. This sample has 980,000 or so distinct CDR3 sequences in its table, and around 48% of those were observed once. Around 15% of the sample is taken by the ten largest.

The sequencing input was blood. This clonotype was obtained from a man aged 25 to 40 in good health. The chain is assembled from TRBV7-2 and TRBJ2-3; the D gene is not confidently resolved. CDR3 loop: CASSFMTSTDTQYF. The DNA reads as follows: TGTGCCAGCAGCTTCATGACTAGCACAGATACGCAGTATTTT.